The 11 T cell receptor beta chains in this list originate from one sample, sequenced in a study of T cell responses to AZD1222 COVID-19 vaccine. TCRdb keeps only in-frame clones here, not all; method: immunoSEQ multiplex PCR. The sample holds 100,000 to 150,000 clones, around 89% seen once. The sequenced sample was peripheral blood, obtained on day 0 of AZD1222 vaccination. The receptor set was obtained from an adult in good health.

V is TRBV30 and J is TRBJ1-2, with D perhaps matching TRBD1 (5 bases). V shed 2 bases and J shed 8 bases, with 18 bases lying between them. The CDR3 extends over 14 amino acids. Germline CDR1 GTSNPN, CDR2 SVGIG (reference sequence). The CDR3 region is CAWSLTQGSHGYTF. The CDR3 bases are TGTGCCTGGAGTCTTACCCAGGGAAGTCACGGCTACACCTTC.

This chain links TRBV7-3 with TRBJ2-7, with 12 nucleotides matching TRBD1. CDR3 length: 14 residues. The ends lost 6 bases at V and 5 bases at J; junction bases unmatched: 5. The V gene's germline CDR1 is SGHTA and CDR2 FQGTGA. The DNA of the CDR3 is TGTGCCAGCAGTTCCGGGACAGGGGGCAACGAGCAGTACTTC. Amino acids: CASSSGTGGNEQYF. Full variable domain (rest looked up from reference TRBV7-3 and TRBJ2-7): GAGVSQTPSNKVTEKGKYVELRCDPISGHTALYWYRQSLGQGPEFLIYFQGTGAADDSGLPNDRFFAVRPEGSVSTLKIQRTERGDSAVYLCASSSGTGGNEQYFGPGTRLTVT.

CDR3 DNA: TGTGCCAGCAGTTTATGGGGTGAGCAGTTCTTC. It specifies CASSLWGEQFF. The chain uses TRBV28 and TRBJ2-1; D call uncertain. The CDR3 runs 11 residues. Per the germline V gene, CDR1 is MDHEN and CDR2 is SYDVKM. Deletions cut 0 bases from V and 9 bases from J, with 3 bases between.

V is TRBV6-6 and J is TRBJ1-1; the D is unclear. The CDR3 is made up of 13 amino acids. V lost 6 bases, J lost 8 bases, and 16 bases lay in between. Per the germline V gene, CDR1 is MNHNY and CDR2 is SVGAGI (reference sequence). The DNA for the CDR3 is TGTGCCAGCAGCCCCCACTTCAGAGGCGAAGCTTTCTTT. Protein: CASSPHFRGEAFF.

The V gene is TRBV11-2, the J gene TRBJ1-3, with D possibly matching TRBD1 (5 bases). V was shortened by 4 bases and J by 4 bases, with 14 bases between the two germline ends. The CDR3 is made up of 15 amino acids. CDR1 and CDR2 (germline): SGHAT, FQNNGV. The CDR3 sequence is CASSYPGTRGNTIYF. DNA of the CDR3: TGTGCCAGCAGCTACCCCGGGACCCGAGGAAACACCATATATTTT.

In its sample, this clone was seen once. The chain couples TRBV2 to TRBJ1-1; maybe TRBD1 (5 bases). The CDR3 runs 13 residues. V shed 6 bases and J shed 3 bases, with 11 bases lying between them. Germline CDR1 and CDR2: SNHLY and FYNNEI. The CDR3 region has the DNA TGTGCCAGCAGGGGGGAATATCACACTGAAGCTTTCTTT. Protein sequence: CASRGEYHTEAFF.

In its sample, this clone was seen a few times. The chain employs TRBV10-3 and TRBJ2-3; 13 nucleotides match TRBD2. Germline V lookup: CDR1 ENHRY, CDR2 SYGVKD. The CDR3 is 17 residues long. Trimming at V came to 10 bases and at J to 0 bases, leaving 10 bases not matched to a gene. CDR3 DNA: TGTGCCAGCCGAGGACTAGCGGGGGAAACTAGCACAGATACGCAGTATTTT. Protein: CASRGLAGETSTDTQYF.

This chain connects TRBV27 to TRBJ1-1; possible D gene TRBD1, 5 bases. V gave up 3 bases and J gave up 4 bases, with 9 bases separating them. The CDR3 consists of 13 residues. The germline gives CDR1 MNHEY, CDR2 SMNVEV (reference sequence). The CDR3 DNA is TGTGCCAGCAGTTTCGGGGCGGCCACTGAAGCTTTCTTT. Its translation: CASSFGAATEAFF.

The chain combines TRBV2 with TRBJ1-5; tentative D call: TRBD1 (6 bases). The CDR3 has 12 amino acids. Trimming shortened V by 5 bases and J by 11 bases, and 13 bases separated the two germline ends. Germline-derived CDR1 and CDR2 are SNHLY and FYNNEI. For the CDR3, the DNA is TGTGCCAGCAGTCGGCAGGAGGGGGCCCAGCATTTT. Amino acid sequence: CASSRQEGAQHF.

The chain carries TRBV10-3 and TRBJ2-6; 7 bases line up with TRBD2. With V trimmed by 3 bases and J by 2 bases, 7 bases remained unmatched. The CDR3 is 17 amino acids. Germline CDR1 reads ENHRY; CDR2 reads SYGVKD. The CDR3 sequence: CAISDRGRAAGANVLTF. The CDR3 DNA is TGTGCCATCAGTGATCGAGGGAGGGCCGCTGGGGCCAACGTCCTGACTTTC.

The V and J genes are TRBV19 and TRBJ2-2; D is perhaps TRBD2 (7 bases). CDR1 and CDR2 from the germline V gene are LNHDA and SQIVND (reference sequence). The CDR3 is made up of 13 amino acids. V shed 7 bases and J shed 8 bases, with 14 bases lying between them. CDR3 loop: CASKAGANGELFF. In DNA form, the CDR3 reads TGTGCCAGTAAGGCGGGGGCTAATGGGGAGCTGTTTTTT.